This TCR beta chain was retrieved from a study of blood T cell repertoires in COVID-19. The CDR3 totals 13 residues. V lost 6 bases and J lost 6, with 15 bases in between. The germline gives CDR1 SNHLY, CDR2 FYNNEI. Authors' data handling: Amplification of reference gene primers provided the estimated nucleated cell counts. Profiling relied on immunoSEQ multiplex PCR, and the TCRdb table lists in-frame clones only, not all of them. V, J and clone size reflect that table, while D and trimming were determined from the DNA. The sample includes approximately 190,000 clones, around three quarters of them seen just once.

The origin of this receptor is a man in his 60s with active or convalescent COVID-19. Sequencing was performed on peripheral blood. The rearrangement joins TRBV2 to TRBJ2-7, with D perhaps matching TRBD1 (6 bases). This chain's CDR3 is CASSRTGYGEQYF. CDR3 nucleotides: TGTGCCAGCAGCCGAACAGGGTACGGCGAGCAGTACTTC.